The 21 T cell receptor beta chains listed next were all sequenced from one sample in a study of T cell responses to AZD1222 COVID-19 vaccine. Data came from immunoSEQ multiplex PCR; TCRdb stores just in-frame clones and leaves some out. This sample has around 250,000 clones, with roughly 93% found just once. Here the sequenced sample was peripheral blood, taken on day 0 of AZD1222 vaccination. The source of these receptors is an adult in good health.

The rearrangement joins TRBV5-5 to TRBJ1-1; unclear D gene. CDR3 length equals 13 residues. Germline assignment: CDR1 SGHKS and CDR2 YYEKEE (reference sequence). Deletions cut 1 base from V and 0 bases from J, with 4 bases between. CDR3 DNA sequence: TGTGCCAGCAGCTTGTATTTGAACACTGAAGCTTTCTTT. Translation gives CASSLYLNTEAFF.

This chain connects TRBV5-1 to TRBJ1-1; D unresolved. V lost 0 bases and J 3 bases, leaving 6 bases between the germline ends. Germline-derived CDR1 and CDR2 are SGHRS and YFSETQ. This CDR3 is built from 13 residues. CDR3 protein: CASSLGSDTEAFF. In DNA, the CDR3 is TGCGCCAGCAGCTTGGGCAGTGACACTGAAGCTTTCTTT.

The V gene is TRBV5-1, the J gene TRBJ1-2; tentatively, D is TRBD1 (5 bases). Between the trimmed V and J ends, which lost 2 bases and 2 bases, there was a span of 10 bases. Germline loops: CDR1 SGHRS, CDR2 YFSETQ. CDR3 length: 14 residues. In nucleotides, the CDR3 is TGCGCCAGCAGCTTAGGCAGGGTAAACTATGGCTACACCTTC. It is translated as CASSLGRVNYGYTF.

The chain links TRBV29-1 to TRBJ2-7; D unclear. Germline loops: CDR1 SQVTM, CDR2 ANQGSEA. CDR3 length: 12 amino acids. V lost 6 bases, J lost 7 bases, and 16 bases lay in between. The CDR3 sequence is CSVPGQLGEQYF. CDR3 coding DNA: TGCAGCGTACCGGGCCAACTGGGGGAGCAGTACTTC.

V is TRBV20-1 and J is TRBJ1-4, with D uncertain. The CDR3 spans 11 residues. CDR1 and CDR2 (germline): DFQATT, SNEGSKA (reference sequence). CDR3 nucleotide sequence: TGCAGGGCGGCAGAAAATGAAAAACTGTTTTTT. This translates into CRAAENEKLFF.

CDR3 sequence reads: CASRSTGKTEAFF. The CDR3, as DNA: TGTGCCAGCAGGTCCACAGGGAAGACTGAAGCTTTCTTT. The V call is TRBV5-5, the J call TRBJ1-1; possibly TRBD1 for D (6 bases). CDR1 SGHKS and CDR2 YYEKEE come from the germline V gene (reference sequence). The length of the CDR3 is 13 residues. V lost 5 bases and J lost 5, with 13 bases in between.

The chain is built from TRBV5-5 and TRBJ2-2, with TRBD1 matching over 8 bases. CDR3 length: 15 amino acids. Per germline, CDR1 SGHKS and CDR2 YYEKEE (reference sequence). After removal of 1 base from V and 7 bases from J, the junction contained 6 bases not matched to a gene. The CDR3 DNA reads TGTGCCAGCAGCTTGACAGGGGGAATTGGCGGGGAGCTGTTTTTT. Amino acids: CASSLTGGIGGELFF.

V gene TRBV2 combines with J gene TRBJ1-1; no clear D. V shed 8 bases and J shed 4 bases, with 8 bases lying between them. Germline V gives CDR1 SNHLY, CDR2 FYNNEI. The CDR3 has 11 residues. This chain's CDR3 is CASAKFTEAFF. The CDR3 region has the DNA TGTGCCAGCGCGAAGTTCACTGAAGCTTTCTTT.

This chain uses TRBV4-1 with TRBJ2-4; 7 nucleotides line up with TRBD2. The CDR3 has 13 residues. V lost 4 bases to trimming and J lost 3 bases; unmatched junction nucleotides: 0. CDR1 is MGHRA, CDR2 YSYEKL, per germline. The DNA for the CDR3 is TGCGCCAGCAGCCTAGCGGGCAAAAACATTCAGTACTTC. This gives the protein CASSLAGKNIQYF.

V gene TRBV13 combines with J gene TRBJ2-7; D unresolved. V was trimmed by 1 base and J by 5 bases, leaving 15 bases between them. The CDR3 is 15 amino acids. Germline V gene sequence: CDR1 PRHDT, CDR2 FYEKMQ (reference sequence). The CDR3 nucleotides read TGTGCCAGCAGCTTAGATACAGCTGGGCTAGACGAGCAGTACTTC. Translated: CASSLDTAGLDEQYF.

V gene TRBV5-5 combines with J gene TRBJ2-7; 7 bases align to TRBD2. CDR1 SGHKS and CDR2 YYEKEE come from the germline V gene (reference sequence). This CDR3 contains 15 residues. The V gene end was trimmed by 0 bases and the J gene end by 1 base; junction bases not matched to a gene: 4. The CDR3 here is CASSLGSGISYEQYF. The CDR3 nucleotides read TGTGCCAGCAGCTTGGGGAGCGGGATATCCTACGAGCAGTACTTC.

The chain joins TRBV5-1 to TRBJ1-6; 8 nucleotides line up with TRBD1. The V and J ends lost 4 bases and 7 bases, in that order; junction bases with no gene match: 10. The V gene's germline CDR1 is SGHRS and CDR2 YFSETQ. This CDR3 is 16 amino acids long. The CDR3: CASSANQGARNSPLHF. The CDR3 region has the DNA TGCGCCAGCAGCGCTAATCAGGGGGCAAGGAATTCACCCCTCCACTTT.

The gene calls are TRBV2 and TRBJ2-7, with D perhaps TRBD1 (6 bases). Per the germline V gene, CDR1 is SNHLY and CDR2 is FYNNEI. The V end lost 6 bases, the J end lost 7 bases, and 13 bases lay between the germline ends. The CDR3 consists of 12 residues. CDR3 protein: CASRQAGEEQYF. As DNA, the CDR3 is TGTGCCAGCAGACAAGCAGGGGAAGAGCAGTACTTC.

The chain joins TRBV5-5 to TRBJ1-1; weak D call: TRBD1 (5 bases). From germline, CDR1 is SGHKS and CDR2 YYEKEE (reference sequence). V was pared by 0 bases and J by 3 bases, with 9 bases between. This CDR3 spans 14 amino acids. The CDR3 nucleotides are TGTGCCAGCAGCTTGGGGGGCCTAGACACTGAAGCTTTCTTT. Encoded protein: CASSLGGLDTEAFF.

This chain links TRBV27 with TRBJ1-2; no firm D call. The CDR3 contains 14 residues. Germline CDR1 and CDR2: MNHEY and SMNVEV (reference sequence). The V end was cut by 6 bases, the J end by 0 bases, with 11 bases between. The CDR3 DNA follows: TGTGCCAGCAGCCAATCCATGACTAACTATGGCTACACCTTC. It translates to CASSQSMTNYGYTF.

V and J are TRBV4-3 and TRBJ1-2; D is perhaps TRBD1 (5 bases). This CDR3 contains 15 residues. V was cut by 0 bases and J by 6 bases, with 14 bases left in between. Germline CDR1 is LGHNA and CDR2 is YSLEER. This chain's CDR3 is CASSQDEGSVDGYTF. CDR3 sequence (DNA): TGCGCCAGCAGCCAAGATGAGGGGTCCGTCGATGGCTACACCTTC.

The chain recombines TRBV28 with TRBJ1-3; 10 bases match TRBD1. Per germline, CDR1 MDHEN and CDR2 SYDVKM. The trim removed 0 bases at V and 3 bases at J, leaving 2 bases unmatched. This CDR3 contains 16 residues. This CDR3 reads CASSLWGDRGGNTIYF. CDR3 DNA sequence: TGTGCCAGCAGTTTATGGGGGGACAGGGGTGGAAACACCATATATTTT.

The chain joins TRBV18 to TRBJ1-3, with D perhaps TRBD1 (6 bases). The CDR3 sequence is 14 residues long. Germline-derived CDR1 and CDR2 are KGHSH and LQKENI. The V and J ends lost 1 base and 3 bases respectively, with 7 bases between them. CDR3 residues: CASSPQGDGNTIYF. DNA of the CDR3: TGTGCCAGCTCACCACAGGGGGATGGAAACACCATATATTTT.

The chain uses TRBV3-1 (or the pseudogene TRBV3-2) and TRBJ1-2, with TRBD1 matching over 7 bases. V was clipped by 4 bases and J by 2 bases; unmatched bases: 7. The germline V gene encodes CDR1 LGHDT and CDR2 YNNKEL (reference sequence). The CDR3 length is 15 residues. The CDR3 is CASSRTGAANYGYTF. The CDR3 DNA reads TGTGCCAGCAGCCGGACAGGCGCCGCGAACTATGGCTACACCTTC.

The V and J genes are TRBV19 and TRBJ2-3, with 7 nucleotides matching TRBD1. The CDR3 spans 15 residues. Germline CDR1 LNHDA, CDR2 SQIVND (reference sequence). The junction had 9 bases not matched to a gene; V was cut back by 7 bases and J by 2 bases. The CDR3: CASTPGGGSTDTQYF. Here the CDR3 DNA reads TGTGCCAGTACCCCAGGGGGTGGGTCCACAGATACGCAGTATTTT.

The V and J genes are TRBV29-1 and TRBJ1-2, with D hard to call. This CDR3 has 12 residues. Deletions cut 6 bases from V and 8 bases from J, with 16 bases between. The germline V gene has CDR1 SQVTM and CDR2 ANQGSEA. CDR3 coding DNA: TGCAGCGTCGCGGGAGTAGTGGGGGGCTACACCTTC. Its translation is CSVAGVVGGYTF.